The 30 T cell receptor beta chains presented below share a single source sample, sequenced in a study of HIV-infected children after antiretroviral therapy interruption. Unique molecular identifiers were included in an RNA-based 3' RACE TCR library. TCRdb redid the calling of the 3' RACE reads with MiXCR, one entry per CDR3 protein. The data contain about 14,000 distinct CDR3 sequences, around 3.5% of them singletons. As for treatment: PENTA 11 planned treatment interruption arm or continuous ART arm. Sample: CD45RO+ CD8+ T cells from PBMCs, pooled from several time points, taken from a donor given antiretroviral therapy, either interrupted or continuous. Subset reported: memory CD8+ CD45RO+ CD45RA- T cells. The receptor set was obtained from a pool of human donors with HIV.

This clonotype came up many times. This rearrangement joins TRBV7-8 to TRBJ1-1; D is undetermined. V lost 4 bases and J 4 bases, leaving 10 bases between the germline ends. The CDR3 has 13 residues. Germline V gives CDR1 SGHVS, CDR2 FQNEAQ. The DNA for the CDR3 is TGTGCCAGCAGCTCGGATCTTGGCACTGAAGCTTTCTTT. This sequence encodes CASSSDLGTEAFF.

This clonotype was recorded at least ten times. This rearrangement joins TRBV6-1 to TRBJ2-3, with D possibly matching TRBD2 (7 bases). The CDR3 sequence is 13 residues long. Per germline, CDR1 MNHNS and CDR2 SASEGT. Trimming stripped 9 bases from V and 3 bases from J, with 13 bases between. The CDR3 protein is CASNRGATDTQYF. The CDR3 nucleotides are TGTGCCAGTAACCGGGGGGCTACAGATACGCAGTATTTT.

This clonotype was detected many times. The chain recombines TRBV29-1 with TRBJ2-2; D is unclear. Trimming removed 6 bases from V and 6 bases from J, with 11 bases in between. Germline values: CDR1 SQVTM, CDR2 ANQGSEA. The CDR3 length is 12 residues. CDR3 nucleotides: TGCAGCGTCCAGACTGACTCCGGGGAGCTGTTTTTT. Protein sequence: CSVQTDSGELFF.

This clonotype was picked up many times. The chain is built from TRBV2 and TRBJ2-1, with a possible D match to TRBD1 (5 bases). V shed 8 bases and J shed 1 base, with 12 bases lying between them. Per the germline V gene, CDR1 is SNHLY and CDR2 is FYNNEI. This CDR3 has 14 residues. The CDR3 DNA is TGTGCCAGCTGGAAACAGGTATCCTACAATGAGCAGTTCTTC. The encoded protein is CASWKQVSYNEQFF.

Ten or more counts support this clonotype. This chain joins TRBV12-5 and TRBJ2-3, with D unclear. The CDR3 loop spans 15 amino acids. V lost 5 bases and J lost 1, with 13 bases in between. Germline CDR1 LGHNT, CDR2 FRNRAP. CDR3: CASGPGVLGTDTQYF. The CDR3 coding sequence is TGTGCTAGTGGTCCCGGTGTGTTAGGCACAGATACGCAGTATTTT.

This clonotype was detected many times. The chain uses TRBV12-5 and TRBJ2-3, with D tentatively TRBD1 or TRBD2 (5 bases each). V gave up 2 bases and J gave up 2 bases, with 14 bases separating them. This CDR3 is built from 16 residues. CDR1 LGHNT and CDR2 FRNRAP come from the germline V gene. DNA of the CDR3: TGTGCTAGTGGTTTGAGTGGGACGATACCCACAGATACGCAGTATTTT. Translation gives CASGLSGTIPTDTQYF.

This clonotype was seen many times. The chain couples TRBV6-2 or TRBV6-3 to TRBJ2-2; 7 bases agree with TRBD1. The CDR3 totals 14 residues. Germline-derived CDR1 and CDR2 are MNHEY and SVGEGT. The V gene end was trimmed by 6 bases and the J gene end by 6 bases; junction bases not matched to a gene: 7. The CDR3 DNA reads TGTGCCAGCAGCAACAGGGGTTGGTCCGGGGAGCTGTTTTTT. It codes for CASSNRGWSGELFF.

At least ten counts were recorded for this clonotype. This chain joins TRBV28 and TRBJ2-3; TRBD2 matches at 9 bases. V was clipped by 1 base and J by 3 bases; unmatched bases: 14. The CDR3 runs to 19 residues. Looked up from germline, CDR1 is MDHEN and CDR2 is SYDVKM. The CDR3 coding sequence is TGTGCCAGCAGTTTATTGGGGGATGTGACTAGCGGTACAACAGATACGCAGTATTTT. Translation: CASSLLGDVTSGTTDTQYF.

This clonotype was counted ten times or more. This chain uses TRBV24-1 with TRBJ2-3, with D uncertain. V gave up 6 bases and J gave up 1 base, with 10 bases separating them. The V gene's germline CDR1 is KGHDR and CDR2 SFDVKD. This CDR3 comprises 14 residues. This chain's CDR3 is CATSLSTGTDTQYF. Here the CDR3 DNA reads TGTGCCACCAGTTTGTCCACAGGCACAGATACGCAGTATTTT.

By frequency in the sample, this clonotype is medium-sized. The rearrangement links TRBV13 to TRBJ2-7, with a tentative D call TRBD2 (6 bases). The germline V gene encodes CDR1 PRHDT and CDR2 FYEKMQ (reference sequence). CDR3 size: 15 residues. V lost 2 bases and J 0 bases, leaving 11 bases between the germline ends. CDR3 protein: CASSLSGLGSYEQYF. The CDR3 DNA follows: TGTGCCAGCAGCTTATCGGGACTGGGCTCCTACGAGCAGTACTTC.

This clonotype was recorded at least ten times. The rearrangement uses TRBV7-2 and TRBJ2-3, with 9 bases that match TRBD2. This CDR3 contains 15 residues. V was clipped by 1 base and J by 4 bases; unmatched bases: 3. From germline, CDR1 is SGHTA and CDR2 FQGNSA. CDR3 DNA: TGTGCCAGCAGCTTAGGGACTAGCGTCGCAGATACGCAGTATTTT. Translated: CASSLGTSVADTQYF.

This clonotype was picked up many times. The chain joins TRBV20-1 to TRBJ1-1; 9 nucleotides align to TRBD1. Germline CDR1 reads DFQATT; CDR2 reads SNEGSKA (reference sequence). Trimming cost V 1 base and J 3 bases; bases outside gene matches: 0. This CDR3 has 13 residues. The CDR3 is CSARGQGDTEAFF. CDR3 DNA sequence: TGCAGTGCTAGAGGACAGGGGGACACTGAAGCTTTCTTT.

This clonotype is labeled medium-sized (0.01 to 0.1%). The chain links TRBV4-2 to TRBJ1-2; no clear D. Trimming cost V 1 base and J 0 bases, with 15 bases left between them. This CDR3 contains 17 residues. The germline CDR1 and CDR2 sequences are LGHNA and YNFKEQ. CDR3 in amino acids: CASSQGEWPSANYGYTF. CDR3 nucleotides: TGTGCCAGCAGCCAAGGAGAATGGCCTTCGGCTAACTATGGCTACACCTTC.

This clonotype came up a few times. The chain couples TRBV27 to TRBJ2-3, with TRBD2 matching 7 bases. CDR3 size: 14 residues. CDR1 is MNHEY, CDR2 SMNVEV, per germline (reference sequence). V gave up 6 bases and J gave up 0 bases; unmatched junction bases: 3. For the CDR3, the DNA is TGTGCCAGCAGCCTAGCGGCTAGCACAGATACGCAGTATTTT. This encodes CASSLAASTDTQYF.

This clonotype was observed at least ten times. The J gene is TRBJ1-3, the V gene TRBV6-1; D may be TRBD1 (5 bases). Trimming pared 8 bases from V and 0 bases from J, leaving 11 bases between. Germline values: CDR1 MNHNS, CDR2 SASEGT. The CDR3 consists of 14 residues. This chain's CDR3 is CASFSGVSGNTIYF. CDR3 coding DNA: TGTGCCAGCTTCTCGGGGGTCTCTGGAAACACCATATATTTT.

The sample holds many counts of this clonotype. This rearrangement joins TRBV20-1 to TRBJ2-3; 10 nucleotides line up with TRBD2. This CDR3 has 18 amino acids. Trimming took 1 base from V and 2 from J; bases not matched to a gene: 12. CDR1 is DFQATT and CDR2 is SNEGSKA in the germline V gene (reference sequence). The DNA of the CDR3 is TGCAGTGCTAGAGTCCCGGAGCCAGCGGGGGGGCCCACAGATACGCAGTATTTT. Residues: CSARVPEPAGGPTDTQYF.

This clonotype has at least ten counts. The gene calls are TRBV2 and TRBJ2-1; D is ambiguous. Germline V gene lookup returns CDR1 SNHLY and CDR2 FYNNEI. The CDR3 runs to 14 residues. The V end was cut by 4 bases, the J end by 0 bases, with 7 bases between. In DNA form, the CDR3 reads TGTGCCAGCAGTGCCGATAGCTCCTACAATGAGCAGTTCTTC. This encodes CASSADSSYNEQFF.

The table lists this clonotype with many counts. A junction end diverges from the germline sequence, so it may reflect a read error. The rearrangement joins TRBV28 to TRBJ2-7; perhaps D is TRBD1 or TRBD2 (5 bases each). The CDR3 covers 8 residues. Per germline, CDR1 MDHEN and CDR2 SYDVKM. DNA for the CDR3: TGTGCCAGCAGCCCGGGACACTTC. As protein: CASSPGHF. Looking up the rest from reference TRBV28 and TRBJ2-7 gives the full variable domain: DVKVTQSSRYLVKRTGEKVFLECVQDMDHENMFWYRQDPGLGLRLIYFSYDVKMKEKGDIPEGYSVSREKKERFSLILESASTNQTSMYLCASSPGHFGPGTRLTVT.

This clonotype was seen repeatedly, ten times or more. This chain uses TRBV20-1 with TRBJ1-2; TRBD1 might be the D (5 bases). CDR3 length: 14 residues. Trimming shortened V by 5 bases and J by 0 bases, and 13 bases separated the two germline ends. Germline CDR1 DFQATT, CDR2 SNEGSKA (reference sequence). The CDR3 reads CSAWGARANYGYTF. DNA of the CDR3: TGCAGTGCTTGGGGCGCCAGGGCTAACTATGGCTACACCTTC.

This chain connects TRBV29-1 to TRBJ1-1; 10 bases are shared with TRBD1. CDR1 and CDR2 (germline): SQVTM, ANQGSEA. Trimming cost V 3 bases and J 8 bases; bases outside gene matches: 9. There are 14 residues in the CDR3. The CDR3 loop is CSVDKGQGHPEAFF. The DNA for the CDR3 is TGCAGCGTTGATAAGGGACAGGGGCACCCCGAAGCTTTCTTT.

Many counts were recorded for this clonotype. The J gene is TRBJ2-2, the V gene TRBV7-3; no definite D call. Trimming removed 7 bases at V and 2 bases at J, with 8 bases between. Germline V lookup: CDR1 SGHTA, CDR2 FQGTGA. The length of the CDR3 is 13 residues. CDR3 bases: TGTGCCAGCACGCACGGAAACACCGGGGAGCTGTTTTTT. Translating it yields CASTHGNTGELFF.

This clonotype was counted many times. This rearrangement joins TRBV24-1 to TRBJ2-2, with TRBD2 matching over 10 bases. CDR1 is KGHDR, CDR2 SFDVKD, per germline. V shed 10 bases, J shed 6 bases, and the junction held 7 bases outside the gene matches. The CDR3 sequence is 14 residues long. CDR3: CATTGTSEAGELFF. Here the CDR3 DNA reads TGTGCCACGACCGGGACTAGCGAAGCCGGGGAGCTGTTTTTT.

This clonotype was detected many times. The DNA of the CDR3 is TGTGCCAGCAGGGCGGAGAAAGAGACCCAGTACTTC. It yields the protein CASRAEKETQYF. The J gene is TRBJ2-5, the V gene TRBV12-3 or TRBV12-4; D is unclear. This CDR3 has 12 residues. Trimming cost V 6 bases and J 3 bases, with 8 bases left between them.

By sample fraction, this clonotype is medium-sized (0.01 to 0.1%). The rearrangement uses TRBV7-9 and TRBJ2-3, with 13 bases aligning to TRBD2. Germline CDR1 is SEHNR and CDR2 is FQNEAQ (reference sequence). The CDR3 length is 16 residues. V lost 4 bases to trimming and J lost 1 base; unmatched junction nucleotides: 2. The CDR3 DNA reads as TGTGCCAGCAGCTCCGGGACTAGCGGGGGCACAGATACGCAGTATTTT. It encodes CASSSGTSGGTDTQYF.

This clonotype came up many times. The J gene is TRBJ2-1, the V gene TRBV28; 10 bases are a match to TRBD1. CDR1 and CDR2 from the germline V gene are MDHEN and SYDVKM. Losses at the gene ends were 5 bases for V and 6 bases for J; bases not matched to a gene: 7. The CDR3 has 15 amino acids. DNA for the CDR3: TGTGCCAGCAGTAAAGACAGGGGGCCTGGCAATGAGCAGTTCTTC. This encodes CASSKDRGPGNEQFF. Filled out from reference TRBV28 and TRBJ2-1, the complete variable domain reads DVKVTQSSRYLVKRTGEKVFLECVQDMDHENMFWYRQDPGLGLRLIYFSYDVKMKEKGDIPEGYSVSREKKERFSLILESASTNQTSMYLCASSKDRGPGNEQFFGPGTRLTVL.

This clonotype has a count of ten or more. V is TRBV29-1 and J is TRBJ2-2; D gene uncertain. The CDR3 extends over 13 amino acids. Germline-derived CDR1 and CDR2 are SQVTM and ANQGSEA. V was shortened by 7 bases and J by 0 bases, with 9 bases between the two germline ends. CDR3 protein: CSGTHANTGELFF. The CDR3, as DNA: TGCAGCGGAACTCACGCGAACACCGGGGAGCTGTTTTTT.

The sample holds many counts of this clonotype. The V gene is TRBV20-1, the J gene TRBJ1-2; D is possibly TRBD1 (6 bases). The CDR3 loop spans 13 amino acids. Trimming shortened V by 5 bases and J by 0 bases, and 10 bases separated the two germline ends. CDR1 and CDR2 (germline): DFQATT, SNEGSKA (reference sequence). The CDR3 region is CSAGDTSNYGYTF. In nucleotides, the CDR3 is TGCAGTGCTGGGGACACTTCTAACTATGGCTACACCTTC.

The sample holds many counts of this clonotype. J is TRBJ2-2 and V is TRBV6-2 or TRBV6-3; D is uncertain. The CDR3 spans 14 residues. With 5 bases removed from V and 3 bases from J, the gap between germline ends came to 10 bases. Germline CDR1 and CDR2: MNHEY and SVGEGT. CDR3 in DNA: TGTGCCAGCAGTCCACGGGCGGACACCGGGGAGCTGTTTTTT. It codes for CASSPRADTGELFF.

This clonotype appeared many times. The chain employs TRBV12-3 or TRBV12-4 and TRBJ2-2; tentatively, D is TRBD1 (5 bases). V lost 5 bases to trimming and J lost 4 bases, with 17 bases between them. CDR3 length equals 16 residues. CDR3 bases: TGTGCCAGCAGTCTCCCAGGGAAGACGACCACCGGGGAGCTGTTTTTT. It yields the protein CASSLPGKTTTGELFF.

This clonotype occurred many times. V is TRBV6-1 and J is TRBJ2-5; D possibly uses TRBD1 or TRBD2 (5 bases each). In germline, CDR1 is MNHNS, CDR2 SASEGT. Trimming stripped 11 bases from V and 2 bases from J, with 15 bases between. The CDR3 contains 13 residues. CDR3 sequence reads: CAGRVWGQETQYF. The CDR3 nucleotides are TGTGCCGGACGTGTTTGGGGGCAAGAGACCCAGTACTTC.